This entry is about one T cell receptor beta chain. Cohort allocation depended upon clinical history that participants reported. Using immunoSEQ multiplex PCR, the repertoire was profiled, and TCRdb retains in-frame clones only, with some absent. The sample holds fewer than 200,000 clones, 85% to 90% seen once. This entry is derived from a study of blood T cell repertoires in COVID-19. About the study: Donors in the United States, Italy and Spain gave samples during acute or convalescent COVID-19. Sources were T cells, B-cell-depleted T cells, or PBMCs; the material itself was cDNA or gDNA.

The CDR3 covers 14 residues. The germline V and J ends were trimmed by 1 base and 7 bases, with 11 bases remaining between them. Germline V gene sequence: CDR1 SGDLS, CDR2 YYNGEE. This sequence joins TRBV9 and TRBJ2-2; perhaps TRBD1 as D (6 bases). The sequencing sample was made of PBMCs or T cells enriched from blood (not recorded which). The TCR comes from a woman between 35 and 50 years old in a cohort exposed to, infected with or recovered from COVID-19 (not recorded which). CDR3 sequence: CASSVQGLSGELFF. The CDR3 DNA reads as TGTGCCAGCAGCGTACAGGGGTTGAGCGGGGAGCTGTTTTTT. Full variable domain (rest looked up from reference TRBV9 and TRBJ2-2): DSGVTQTPKHLITATGQRVTLRCSPRSGDLSVYWYQQSLDQGLQFLIQYYNGEERAKGNILERFSAQQFPDLHSELNLSSLELGDSALYFCASSVQGLSGELFFGEGSRLTVL.